This T cell receptor beta chain came from a study of monozygotic twins with inflammatory bowel disease. Broader study findings: Ultimately, a single strong signal or clonotype associated with IBD was not supported. Whereas healthy co-twins had higher TCRbeta diversity (inverse Simpson), IBD patients had lower diversity.

The germline V gene encodes CDR1 LGHNA and CDR2 YNFKEQ. The CDR3 length is 16 residues. Molecular identifiers with 6-nucleotide sample barcodes were added during cDNA synthesis via template switching. Nested PCRs of approximately 16 and 10 cycles, two in total, were run on TCRalpha and TCRbeta cDNA. TCRdb processed the 5' RACE reads again and assigns one entry to each CDR3 protein, with no DNA. The sample holds 400,000 to 500,000 distinct CDR3 sequences. About this clonotype: Its antigen is not identified.

The sequenced sample was blood. The origin of this receptor is a human donor with ulcerative colitis or Crohn's disease, or a healthy co-twin of an affected twin (not recorded which). The rearrangement links TRBV4-2 to TRBJ2-7; TCRdb names TRBD2, which stays unverified in the absence of DNA. The chain's CDR3 is CASSHSSGGAVYEQYF.